The source of this TCR beta chain is a study of blood T cell repertoires in COVID-19. The CDR3 is 16 amino acids. CDR1 is KGHSH and CDR2 is LQKENI in the germline V gene. V shed 0 bases and J 0 bases; nucleotides not matched to a gene: 4. Produced via immunoSEQ multiplex PCR; TCRdb's table is partial and in-frame only. The sample has around 250,000 clones, just over 85% seen once. The sequence came from a woman in her twenties or thirties with active or convalescent COVID-19. V usage is TRBV18 and J usage is TRBJ1-1; 7 bases map to TRBD1. The sequenced sample consisted of peripheral blood. The CDR3 DNA follows: TGTGCCAGCTCACCACCCGACAGGGCTCTGAACACTGAAGCTTTCTTT. Translated, it gives CASSPPDRALNTEAFF.